These 22 T cell receptor beta chains originate from one sample sequenced in a study of shared clonotypes between healthy human individuals. TCRdb's copy holds only in-frame clones and misses some; the assay was immunoSEQ multiplex PCR. Altogether roughly 2.4 million clones are present, more than 90% being singletons, with the ten largest covering less than 0.15%. The specimen sequenced was naive CD4+ T cells sorted from blood. Indicated subset: CD45RA+ positively selected. Receptors were obtained from a man between 18 and 35 years old in good health.

Concerning this clone: Additional DNA sequences in this sample encode the identical CDR3. The rearrangement uses TRBV29-1 and TRBJ2-5; no firm D call. Deletions cut 4 bases from V and 5 bases from J, with 5 bases between. CDR1 and CDR2 (germline): SQVTM, ANQGSEA. The CDR3 is 10 residues long. In DNA, the CDR3 is TGCAGCGTTGGGCGTGAGACCCAGTACTTC. As protein: CSVGRETQYF.

This clone was seen more than once but under ten times. This rearrangement joins TRBV5-4 to TRBJ1-3; D is undetermined. The V gene lost 0 bases and the J gene lost 0 bases, with 10 bases spanning the gap. The germline gives CDR1 SGHNT, CDR2 YYREEE (reference sequence). The length of the CDR3 is 16 residues. CDR3 DNA: TGTGCCAGCAGCTTGGCGCAGCGGAGCTCTGGAAACACCATATATTTT. Amino acids: CASSLAQRSSGNTIYF.

This CDR3 is CAISESVAADTQYF. Here the CDR3 DNA reads TGTGCCATCAGTGAGTCAGTAGCGGCTGATACGCAGTATTTT. The chain couples TRBV10-3 to TRBJ2-3; perhaps TRBD2 as D (6 bases). V shed 0 bases and J shed 6 bases, with 10 bases lying between them. The CDR3 spans 14 residues. CDR1 is ENHRY, CDR2 SYGVKD, per germline.

The chain joins TRBV28 to TRBJ1-5, with D maybe TRBD1 (6 bases). Germline CDR1 reads MDHEN; CDR2 reads SYDVKM. Trimming pared 5 bases from V and 6 bases from J, leaving 14 bases between. The CDR3 is made up of 14 amino acids. The CDR3 DNA sequence: TGTGCCAGCAGTCTATCAGGGGTTGGTCAGCCCCAGCATTTT. Its translation is CASSLSGVGQPQHF.

This chain connects TRBV15 to TRBJ2-7; TRBD1 might be the D (6 bases). There are 14 residues in the CDR3. Germline assignment: CDR1 LNHNV and CDR2 YYDKDF (reference sequence). The V gene lost 1 base and the J gene lost 3 bases, with 10 bases spanning the gap. The chain's CDR3 is CATSRGGRVYEQYF. Written as DNA, the CDR3 is TGTGCCACCAGCAGAGGGGGGCGAGTCTACGAGCAGTACTTC.

The CDR3 reads CASSQQGTSNEKLFF. The CDR3 DNA follows: TGCGCCAGCAGCCAACAGGGTACGTCTAATGAAAAACTGTTTTTT. V and J are TRBV4-1 and TRBJ1-4; D is perhaps TRBD1 (5 bases). The CDR3 is 15 amino acids. V lost 2 bases, J lost 3 bases, and 10 bases lay in between. Germline V lookup: CDR1 MGHRA, CDR2 YSYEKL.

This chain links TRBV11-2 with TRBJ2-7; D possibly uses TRBD1 or TRBD2 (6 bases each). CDR3 length equals 15 residues. V lost 1 base, J lost 4 bases, and 14 bases lay in between. Germline CDR1 SGHAT, CDR2 FQNNGV. The CDR3 loop reads CASSLGGGRTYEQYF. For the CDR3, the DNA is TGTGCCAGCAGCTTAGGAGGGGGGAGGACTTACGAGCAGTACTTC.

The chain carries TRBV30 and TRBJ1-6; D unclear. V was trimmed by 3 bases and J by 0 bases, leaving 12 bases between them. This CDR3 has 16 amino acids. The germline gives CDR1 GTSNPN, CDR2 SVGIG (reference sequence). The CDR3 nucleotides are TGTGCCTGGAGGCGCCCCGGGTACTCCTATAATTCACCCCTCCACTTT. It specifies CAWRRPGYSYNSPLHF.

The V gene is TRBV6-6, the J gene TRBJ1-2, with D maybe TRBD1 (5 bases). The CDR3 is 16 amino acids. The V gene's germline CDR1 is MNHNY and CDR2 SVGAGI (reference sequence). Deletions cut 6 bases from V and 4 bases from J, with 21 bases between. CDR3 region: CASRSLQFPGPYGYTF. In DNA, the CDR3 is TGTGCCAGCAGGTCCCTCCAATTCCCGGGGCCCTATGGCTACACCTTC.

A remark on this clone: This sample also contains other DNA sequences that code for the same CDR3. The rearrangement links TRBV5-1 to TRBJ2-1; 10 bases are a match to TRBD1. V trimming: 3 bases; J trimming: 6 bases; junction bases outside the gene matches: 3. Germline loops: CDR1 SGHRS, CDR2 YFSETQ. CDR3 length: 14 residues. This CDR3 is CASSYGQGGNEQFF. The CDR3 region has the DNA TGCGCCAGCAGCTATGGACAGGGGGGCAATGAGCAGTTCTTC.

As regards this clone: Other DNA sequences in the sample encode the same CDR3. The CDR3 DNA sequence: TGCGCCAGCAGCTTGGTAGGGGGAACTTACAATGAGCAGTTCTTC. Translating it yields CASSLVGGTYNEQFF. The chain couples TRBV5-1 to TRBJ2-1, with D maybe TRBD1 (6 bases). The CDR3 covers 15 residues. The V gene lost 0 bases and the J gene lost 4 bases, with 11 bases spanning the gap. Germline lookup yields CDR1 SGHRS and CDR2 YFSETQ.

Notes on this clone: Other DNA sequences within the sample encode an identical CDR3. The chain joins TRBV11-2 to TRBJ1-5; no clear D gene. The V end lost 0 bases, the J end lost 0 bases, and 3 bases lay between the germline ends. The CDR3 is 14 residues long. Looked up from germline, CDR1 is SGHAT and CDR2 is FQNNGV. CDR3 protein: CASSLDFSNQPQHF. For the CDR3, the DNA is TGTGCCAGCAGCTTAGATTTTAGCAATCAGCCCCAGCATTTT.

The chain couples TRBV30 to TRBJ1-6; D gene ambiguous. This CDR3 region has 14 residues. V was shortened by 4 bases and J by 5 bases, with 12 bases between the two germline ends. CDR1 is GTSNPN, CDR2 SVGIG, per germline (reference sequence). In nucleotides, the CDR3 is TGTGCCTGGAAGCGTAGTCGTGATAATTCACCCCTCCACTTT. This sequence encodes CAWKRSRDNSPLHF.

The chain recombines TRBV4-3 with TRBJ1-1; a weak D match, TRBD1 (5 bases). Between the trimmed V and J ends, which lost 0 bases and 12 bases, there was a span of 14 bases. The CDR3 totals 13 residues. The V gene's germline CDR1 is LGHNA and CDR2 YSLEER. The CDR3 here is CASSQDMGRRTFF. The CDR3 region has the DNA TGCGCCAGCAGCCAAGATATGGGGCGGCGGACTTTCTTT.

The rearrangement joins TRBV4-2 to TRBJ2-2; TRBD2 aligns across 7 bases. Germline CDR1 reads LGHNA; CDR2 reads YNFKEQ. The CDR3 has 15 amino acids. V lost 0 bases and J lost 4; bases outside the gene matches: 2. This chain's CDR3 is CASSQDWGGTGELFF. CDR3 in DNA: TGTGCCAGCAGCCAAGATTGGGGGGGCACCGGGGAGCTGTTTTTT.

The chain carries TRBV27 and TRBJ1-4; D call uncertain. The CDR3 is 14 amino acids. Looked up from germline, CDR1 is MNHEY and CDR2 is SMNVEV (reference sequence). Trimming stripped 7 bases from V and 7 bases from J, with 16 bases between. DNA of the CDR3: TGTGCCAGCAATACCGGGATACGAGGTGAAAAACTGTTTTTT. Translating gives CASNTGIRGEKLFF.

Notes on this clone: Other nucleotide sequences in the sample specify the same CDR3. This chain uses TRBV6-5 with TRBJ2-7; TRBD2 might be the D (5 bases). V was pared by 0 bases and J by 4 bases, with 7 bases between. Germline assignment: CDR1 MNHEY and CDR2 SVGAGI. The CDR3 spans 13 residues. CDR3 nucleotide sequence: TGTGCCAGCAGTTACTCCCGGGGTTACGAGCAGTACTTC. Residues: CASSYSRGYEQYF.

V is TRBV10-3 and J is TRBJ2-1, with D hard to call. From germline, CDR1 is ENHRY and CDR2 SYGVKD. The ends were cut back, 4 bases at V and 8 bases at J, with 12 bases in the middle. The CDR3 consists of 13 residues. CDR3 protein: CAISGPKADEQFF. The CDR3 DNA is TGTGCCATCAGTGGCCCCAAGGCCGATGAGCAGTTCTTC.

This chain uses TRBV7-9 with TRBJ2-7; D is undetermined. Germline values: CDR1 SEHNR, CDR2 FQNEAQ (reference sequence). This CDR3 region has 11 residues. V shed 4 bases and J shed 6 bases, with 7 bases lying between them. The CDR3 region is CASSSTSEQYF. The CDR3, as DNA: TGTGCCAGCAGCTCGACTTCCGAGCAGTACTTC. The full variable domain, in which reference TRBV7-9 and TRBJ2-7 provide the parts outside the CDR3, is DTGVSQNPRHKITKRGQNVTFRCDPISEHNRLYWYRQTLGQGPEFLTYFQNEAQLEKSRLLSDRFSAERPKGSFSTLEIQRTEQGDSAMYLCASSSTSEQYFGPGTRLTVT.

The chain employs TRBV30 and TRBJ1-2; no clear D gene. The germline gives CDR1 GTSNPN, CDR2 SVGIG (reference sequence). The CDR3 sequence is 13 residues long. V lost 0 bases, J lost 4 bases, and 9 bases lay in between. The CDR3 sequence: CAWSVGPAYGYTF. Written as DNA, the CDR3 is TGTGCCTGGAGTGTGGGTCCAGCCTATGGCTACACCTTC.

V is TRBV2 and J is TRBJ2-5, with D uncertain. V dropped 7 bases and J dropped 7 bases, with 10 bases sitting between them. This CDR3 contains 11 residues. Germline V gene sequence: CDR1 SNHLY, CDR2 FYNNEI. This CDR3 reads CASTRAGTQYF. CDR3 nucleotides: TGTGCCAGCACCCGAGCTGGGACCCAGTACTTC.

Remarks on this clone: In the same sample, other DNA sequences code for this CDR3. The chain joins TRBV9 to TRBJ2-3, with D tentatively TRBD2 (5 bases). Germline-derived CDR1 and CDR2 are SGDLS and YYNGEE. V lost 0 bases, J lost 0 bases, and 5 bases lay in between. The CDR3 covers 14 residues. CDR3 nucleotide sequence: TGTGCCAGCAGCGTAGGGACTAGCACAGATACGCAGTATTTT. Its protein is CASSVGTSTDTQYF.